This T cell receptor (beta chain) was observed in a study of breast tumors, draining lymph nodes, adjacent tissues. Samples came from axillary lymph nodes draining the breast cancer. This clonotype was seen many times. No antigen is known for it. V lost 9 bases and J lost 10, with 16 bases in between. Germline-derived CDR1 and CDR2 are SGHTA and FQGNSA. The CDR3 spans 13 residues. MiXCR, run by TCRdb on the multiplex PCR reads, gives a single entry per CDR3 protein. The profile covers about 80,000 distinct CDR3 sequences, with about 21% appearing a single time and around 2.5% taken by the ten largest. Study-wide findings and caveats: The data were judged consistent with most tumor T cells coming from lymph node and expanding in tumor. Luminal-like breast cancer showed significantly higher tumor–nontumor repertoire similarity than basal-like. Compared with lymph nodes, tumors were less diverse; compared with nontumor tissue, more.

This sequence was found in a female donor with breast cancer. Some clones in this sample may be carry-over from other donors' samples. Sequenced: axillary lymph node tissue. The rearrangement joins TRBV7-2 to TRBJ1-6; D is unclear. The chain's CDR3 is CASSGLFGSPLHF. The DNA for the CDR3 is TGTGCCAGTTCGGGCCTTTTTGGATCACCCCTCCACTTT.